This is a list of T cell receptor beta chains from one sample in a study of cytomegalovirus exposure and HLA in healthy donors. The repertoire was sequenced with immunoSEQ multiplex PCR; TCRdb's copy has only in-frame clones and lacks some. This table holds approximately 130,000 clones, 70% to 75% found once. Sequenced: PBMCs. The receptors here all came from a man aged 25 to 40 in good health and CMV-seronegative. The CDR3 runs from the conserved cysteine through the conserved F or W. Expanded clones are given a class, and other clones once, few, many or no size at all.

TRBV5-1	TRBJ2-2	NA	CASSADRPTGELFF
TRBV6-5	TRBJ2-5	NA	CASSYQIGQGRIQYF
TRBV6-5	TRBJ2-5	NA	CASSKLQDRAQYF
TRBV28	TRBJ1-1	few	CASQTGSAGDTEAFF
TRBV14	TRBJ1-2	once	CASSQEGSGVDYGYTF
TRBV15	TRBJ2-2	NA	CATSRTGTSGGTGELFF
TRBV9	TRBJ2-3	NA	CASSVDLAGGTDTQYF
TRBV30	TRBJ2-3	NA	CAWSAAVGTDTQYF
TRBV5-4	TRBJ2-2	few	CASSLGFSGGELFF
TRBV9	TRBJ2-5	NA	CASSPTPQETQYF
TRBV5-6	TRBJ1-1	once	CASSFGGTTEAFF
TRBV27	TRBJ2-7	NA	CASSREFGPAYEQYF
TRBV11-2	TRBJ1-3	NA	CASTNTRGLRNTIYF
TRBV25-1	TRBJ2-2	NA	CASRPSGGTGELFF
TRBV10-3	TRBJ1-4	few	CAISEGGNEKLFF
TRBV7-2	TRBJ2-3	NA	CASSLGPPTSGTRSQYF
TRBV15	TRBJ2-7	NA	CATSRQSSSYEQYF
TRBV25-1	TRBJ1-5	NA	CASSESGGTGGQPQHF
TRBV7-9	TRBJ1-1	few	CASSPISGAEAFF
TRBV5-5	TRBJ1-5	NA	CASSLRGGNQPQHF
TRBV9	TRBJ2-3	NA	CASSVARAVSTDTQYF
TRBV19	TRBJ1-2	NA	CASSIEDGGVYGYTF
TRBV2	TRBJ1-1	NA	CASSGGVTGLMNTEAFF
TRBV6-5	TRBJ1-1	NA	CASHLMGGGFGAFF
TRBV6-1	TRBJ1-1	NA	CASRRQNTEAFF
TRBV7-8	TRBJ1-4	NA	CASSLGQGDGSVKLFF
TRBV27	TRBJ2-7	few	CASTHRAGSYEQYF
TRBV10-3	TRBJ1-2	few	CAISESSGAHGYTF
TRBV21-1	TRBJ2-5	NA	CASRKLLTSGRGGETQYF
TRBV4-3	TRBJ2-2	few	CASNLERGYTGELFF
TRBV9	TRBJ1-1	NA	CASSVVLAGANTEAFF
TRBV6-6	TRBJ1-1	few	CASRGTGGDVTEAFF
TRBV30	TRBJ1-5	NA	CAWSGQGYQPQHF
TRBV29-1	TRBJ2-1	NA	CSVGFRAGGNEQFF
TRBV7-2	TRBJ2-7	NA	CASSLALRGLYEQYF
TRBV11-2	TRBJ2-2	few	CASSLFLASGSANTGELFF
TRBV7-9	TRBJ2-3	NA	CASSSPAGSTDTQYF
TRBV9	TRBJ2-7	few	CASSADRGGPYEQYF
TRBV10-3	TRBJ1-2	few	CAISESGQGYTF
TRBV29-1	TRBJ1-2	NA	CSVSSRGGYGYTF
TRBV6-1	TRBJ2-3	NA	CASSAYPSDPTDTQYF
TRBV5-4	TRBJ2-2	NA	CASSFGTDYTGELFF
TRBV7-8	TRBJ1-2	NA	CASSLEQGEDGYTF
TRBV29-1	TRBJ2-1	NA	CSVIQSSYNEQFF
TRBV7-7	TRBJ2-7	few	CASSSQPGQGYEQYF
TRBV27	TRBJ2-1	NA	CASSKEPDISYNEQFF
TRBV9	TRBJ2-5	NA	CASSPSRGEETQYF
TRBV2	TRBJ2-5	NA	CASRGTREGWETQYF
TRBV29-1	TRBJ1-2	few	CSVTKGNYGYTF
TRBV2	TRBJ2-7	few	CASSEDRLYEQYF
TRBV19	TRBJ1-2	NA	CATRRPGSYGYTF
TRBV28	TRBJ1-1	NA	CASSSPGGPRNTEAFF
TRBV28	TRBJ1-5	once	CASSWGGAVNQPQHF
TRBV6-5	TRBJ2-7	few	CASSLIFYGQYF
TRBV6-5	TRBJ2-5	few	CASSYFGRAGETQYF
TRBV2	TRBJ2-2	NA	CASSGQGATGELFF
TRBV4-3	TRBJ2-5	NA	CASSQGVDRGQETQYF